The source of this T cell receptor (beta chain) is a study of human T cells and chemical hapten exposure. TCRdb analysed the RACE reads with MiXCR anew, one entry per CDR3 protein. The table has approximately 79,000 distinct CDR3 sequences, about 9.3% seen once. V shed 5 bases and J shed 5 bases, with 15 bases lying between them. This CDR3 contains 14 residues. Germline V gives CDR1 MNHEY, CDR2 SVGEGT. In its sample, this clonotype was seen a few times. Time point noted: patch test 1, 2 weeks after DPC sensitization. The treatment was: therapeutic diphenylcyclopropenone sensitization with weekly scalp DPC.

Source: whole blood, taken in connection with sensitization to the hapten diphenylcyclopropenone (DPC). The rearrangement joins TRBV6-2 or TRBV6-3 to TRBJ1-1, with D perhaps TRBD1 (6 bases). This TCR was sampled from a woman aged 45-65 years with alopecia areata. Some clones in this sample may be carry-over from other donors' samples. The CDR3 sequence: CASSLGGIKTEAFF. The CDR3 bases are TGTGCCAGCAGTCTAGGGGGTATCAAGACTGAAGCTTTCTTT.